This T cell receptor (beta chain) was sequenced during a study of early T cells in non-severe SARS-CoV-2 infection. MiXCR, run by TCRdb on the 5' RACE reads, gives a single entry per CDR3 protein. Found here are around 58,000 distinct CDR3 sequences, just under 15% of them singletons; the top ten hold over 8%. The TCR sequence derives from an adult who was a healthcare worker with PCR-confirmed SARS-CoV-2 infection or an uninfected control (not recorded which). This sample comprised whole blood, obtained at baseline.

CDR3 nucleotide sequence: TGTGCCAGCTCAACCCGGGACAGGGGGAACTATGGCTACACCTTC. It translates to CASSTRDRGNYGYTF. The chain is built from TRBV6-6 and TRBJ1-2; 11 bases match TRBD1. V shed 8 bases, J shed 2 bases, and the junction held 7 bases outside the gene matches. CDR1 MNHNY and CDR2 SVGAGI come from the germline V gene (reference sequence). The CDR3 contains 15 residues.